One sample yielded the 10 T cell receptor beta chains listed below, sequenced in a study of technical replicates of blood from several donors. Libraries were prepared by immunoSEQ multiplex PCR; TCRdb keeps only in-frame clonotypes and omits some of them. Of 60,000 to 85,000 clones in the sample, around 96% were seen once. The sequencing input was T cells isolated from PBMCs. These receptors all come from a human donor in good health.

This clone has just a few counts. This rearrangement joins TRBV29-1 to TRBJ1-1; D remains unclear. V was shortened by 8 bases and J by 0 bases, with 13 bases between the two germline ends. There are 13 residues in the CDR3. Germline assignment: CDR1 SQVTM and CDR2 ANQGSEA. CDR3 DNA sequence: TGCAGCTCTGCGGGGAATCTGAACACTGAAGCTTTCTTT. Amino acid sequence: CSSAGNLNTEAFF.

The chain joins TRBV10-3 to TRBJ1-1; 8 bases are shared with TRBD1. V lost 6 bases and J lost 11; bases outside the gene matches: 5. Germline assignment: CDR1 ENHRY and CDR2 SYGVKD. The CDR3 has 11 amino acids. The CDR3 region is CAIRETGDAFF. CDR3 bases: TGTGCCATCAGAGAGACAGGGGACGCTTTCTTT.

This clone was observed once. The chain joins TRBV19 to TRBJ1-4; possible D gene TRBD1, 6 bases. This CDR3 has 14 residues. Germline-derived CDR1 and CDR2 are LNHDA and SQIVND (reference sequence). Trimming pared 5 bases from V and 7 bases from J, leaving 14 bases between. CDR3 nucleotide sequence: TGTGCCAGTAGTGTCCAGGGGCTGACTGAAAAACTGTTTTTT. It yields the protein CASSVQGLTEKLFF. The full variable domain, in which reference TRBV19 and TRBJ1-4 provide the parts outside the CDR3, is DGGITQSPKYLFRKEGQNVTLSCEQNLNHDAMYWYRQDPGQGLRLIYYSQIVNDFQKGDIAEGYSVSREKKESFPLTVTSAQKNPTAFYLCASSVQGLTEKLFFGSGTQLSVL.

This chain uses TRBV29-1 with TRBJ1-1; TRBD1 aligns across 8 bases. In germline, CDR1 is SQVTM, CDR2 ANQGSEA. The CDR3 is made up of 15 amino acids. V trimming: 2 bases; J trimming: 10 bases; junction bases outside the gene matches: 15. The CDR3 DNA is TGCAGCGTTGAACGAGCATCGGACAGGGCTATGGGAGCTTTCTTT. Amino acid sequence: CSVERASDRAMGAFF.

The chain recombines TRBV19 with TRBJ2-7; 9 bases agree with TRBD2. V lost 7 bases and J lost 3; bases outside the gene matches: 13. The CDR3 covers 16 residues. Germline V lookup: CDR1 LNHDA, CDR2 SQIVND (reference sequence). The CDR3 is CASMYRQASGIYEQYF. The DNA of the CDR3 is TGTGCCAGTATGTATAGGCAGGCTAGCGGGATCTACGAGCAGTACTTC.

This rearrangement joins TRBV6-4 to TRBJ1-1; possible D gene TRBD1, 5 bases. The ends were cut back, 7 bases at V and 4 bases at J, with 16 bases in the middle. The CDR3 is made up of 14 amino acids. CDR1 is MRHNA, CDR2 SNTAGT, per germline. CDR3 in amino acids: CASIVDSKSTEAFF. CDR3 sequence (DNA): TGTGCCAGCATAGTAGACAGCAAATCCACTGAAGCTTTCTTT.

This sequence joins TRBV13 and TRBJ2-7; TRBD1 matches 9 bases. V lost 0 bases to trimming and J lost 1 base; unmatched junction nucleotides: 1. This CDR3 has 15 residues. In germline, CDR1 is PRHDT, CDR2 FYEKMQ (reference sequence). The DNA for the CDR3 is TGTGCCAGCAGCTTAGGGGGACAGGGATCCTACGAGCAGTACTTC. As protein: CASSLGGQGSYEQYF.

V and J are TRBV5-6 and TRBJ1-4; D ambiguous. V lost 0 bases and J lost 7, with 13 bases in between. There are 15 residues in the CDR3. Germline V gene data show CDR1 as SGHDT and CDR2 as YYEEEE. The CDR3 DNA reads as TGTGCCAGCAGCTTGGCAAGAGGGCCAGGTGAAAAACTGTTTTTT. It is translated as CASSLARGPGEKLFF. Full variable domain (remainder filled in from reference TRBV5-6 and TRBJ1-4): DAGVTQSPTHLIKTRGQQVTLRCSPKSGHDTVSWYQQALGQGPQFIFQYYEEEERQRGNFPDRFSGHQFPNYSSELNVNALLLGDSALYLCASSLARGPGEKLFFGSGTQLSVL.

The CDR3 DNA follows: TGTGCCAGTAGTCCCCGCCGCCTATCTAACTATGGCTACACCTTC. It is translated as CASSPRRLSNYGYTF. The chain employs TRBV19 and TRBJ1-2, with D hard to call. Germline CDR1 and CDR2: LNHDA and SQIVND (reference sequence). There are 15 residues in the CDR3. The V end lost 5 bases, the J end lost 0 bases, and 13 bases lay between the germline ends.

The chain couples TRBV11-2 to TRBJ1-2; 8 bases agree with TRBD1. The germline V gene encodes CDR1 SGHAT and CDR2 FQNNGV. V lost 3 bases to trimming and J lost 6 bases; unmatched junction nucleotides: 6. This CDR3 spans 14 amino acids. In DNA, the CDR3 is TGTGCCAGCAGCTTTACCCAGGGGGCGGATGGCTACACCTTC. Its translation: CASSFTQGADGYTF.